Presented here are 8 T cell receptor delta chains from one specimen sequenced in a study of gamma-delta chains in newborns, infants, children. TCRdb fed the reads into CATT to redo clone calling. The sample carries about 4,200 delta-chain clones, roughly 14% recorded once. The sequenced sample was blood. Every receptor here comes from a child who was a newborn, infant or young child, either healthy, febrile or measles-vaccinated (not recorded which).

Details on this clone: This DNA's translation and the protein TCRdb lists, from a much larger clone, do not match at residue 4, likely due to a read error; the protein shown is translated from the DNA. The chain employs TRDV2 and TRDJ1, with TRDD3 identical over 9 bases. CDR1 is GEAIGNYY and CDR2 is EKD in the germline V gene. The CDR3 covers 14 residues. V was clipped by 5 bases and J by 7 bases; unmatched bases: 10. The CDR3 spells CACGPIRGYVKLIF. CDR3 coding DNA: TGTGCCTGTGGCCCCATCAGGGGATACGTTAAACTCATCTTT.

On this clone: This likely reflects a read error, since a far larger clone is one base away. V is TRDV1 and J is TRDJ1, with TRDD3 identical over 7 bases. TCRdb does not report a J gene; here it was assigned by matching the DNA to germline references. Germline V gene lookup returns CDR1 TSWWSYY and CDR2 QGS. This CDR3 comprises 22 residues. V trimming: 0 bases; J trimming: 7 bases; junction bases outside the gene matches: 29. DNA for the CDR3: TGTGCTCTTGGGGAACTGGGTCCTCGGCCTCTTACTGGGGATATTCCCAACGGTAAACTCATCTTT. It is translated as CALGELGPRPLTGDIPNGKLIF.

This clone was counted only a few times. Only one base separates this from a far larger clonotype, so it likely reflects a read error. At the DNA level, this CDR3 is encoded by other sequences in the same sample as well. V is TRDV2 and J is TRDJ1; TRDD3 might be the D (8 bases). The CDR3 extends over 19 amino acids. V gave up 0 bases and J gave up 0 bases, with 22 bases separating them. The germline V gene encodes CDR1 GEAIGNYY and CDR2 EKD. As DNA, the CDR3 is TGTGCCTGTGACACCCTTCCTAACGCCGCTGGGGGAAACACCGATAAACTCATCTTT. This encodes CACDTLPNAAGGNTDKLIF.

In the case of this clone: A read error may be the cause here, since a much bigger clone is one base away. The chain links TRDV2 to TRDJ1; 10 positions match TRDD3. V was clipped by 0 bases and J by 6 bases; unmatched bases: 27. This CDR3 region has 22 residues. Looked up from germline, CDR1 is GEAIGNYY and CDR2 is EKD. The CDR3 is CACDTVDYGAGGYARRTNKLIF. CDR3 nucleotide sequence: TGTGCCTGTGACACCGTGGACTACGGCGCTGGGGGATATGCGAGAAGAACCAATAAACTCATCTTT.

The table lists this clone with a few counts. This could be a read error, since a much larger clone is one nucleotide away. The chain recombines TRDV2 with TRDJ3; 13 bases are a match to TRDD3. The germline V gene has CDR1 GEAIGNYY and CDR2 EKD. V trimming: 3 bases; J trimming: 1 base; junction bases outside the gene matches: 8. This CDR3 comprises 20 residues. The CDR3 bases are TGTGCCTGTGACGCCCTACTGGGGGATACGCCGTCCTGGGACACCCGACAGATGTTTTTC. It codes for CACDALLGDTPSWDTRQMFF.

Details on this clone: A much larger clone lies one base from this, so it may be a read error. The chain has TRDV2 and TRDJ3, with D possibly TRDD3 on 5 matching bases. The J gene was missing in TCRdb and was found by matching the end of the DNA to germline. Looked up from germline, CDR1 is GEAIGNYY and CDR2 is EKD. This CDR3 region has 24 residues. Trimming pared 0 bases from V and 1 base from J, leaving 30 bases between. The chain's CDR3 is CACDTADRQTTGGYKSWDTRQMFF. DNA for the CDR3: TGTGCCTGTGACACCGCGGACAGACAGACTACTGGCGGGTATAAATCCTGGGACACCCGACAGATGTTTTTC.

In regard to this clone: One end of the junction varies from germline; a read error may be responsible. The rearrangement uses TRDV2 and TRDJ3; D perhaps matches TRDD3 (5 bases). TCRdb carries no J gene annotation; the J gene was assigned here by matching the DNA with germline. The CDR3 is 19 residues long. Germline V lookup: CDR1 GEAIGNYY, CDR2 EKD. The CDR3 nucleotides are TGTGCCTATGACGGCCGGGGGGGCAATGCCTCCTGGGAAACCCGACAGATGTTTTTC. It translates to CAYDGRGGNASWETRQMFF.

In regard to this clone: Germline is not matched at one junction end, which may reflect a read error. This sequence joins TRDV2 and TRDJ1, with 9 bases identical to TRDD3. TCRdb does not report a J gene; here it was assigned by matching the DNA to germline references. The germline V gene encodes CDR1 GEAIGNYY and CDR2 EKD. The CDR3 length is 18 residues. The CDR3 DNA reads TGTGCCTGTGCCACCCTCCGTACTGGGGGACAGTACACCGATAAACTCATCTTT. Protein product: CACATLRTGGQYTDKLIF.